This TCR beta chain was observed in a study of cytomegalovirus exposure and HLA in healthy donors. Primers: 60 Vbeta forward and 13 Jbeta reverse. The table came from immunoSEQ multiplex PCR; TCRdb's copy has only in-frame clones and leaves some out. The repertoire holds roughly 150,000 clones, with around 79% as singletons. The V gene's germline CDR1 is MDHEN and CDR2 SYDVKM. The V and J ends lost 8 bases and 6 bases respectively, with 10 bases between them. The CDR3 covers 11 residues. This chain connects TRBV28 to TRBJ1-2; D ambiguous. What was sequenced was PBMCs. The sequence was collected from a male donor in good health and CMV-seronegative. CDR3 residues: CASEQVDGYTF. In DNA form, the CDR3 reads TGTGCCAGCGAGCAGGTTGATGGCTACACCTTC.